What follows are 29 T cell receptor beta chains derived from one specimen sequenced in a study of blood T cell repertoires in COVID-19. Libraries were prepared by immunoSEQ multiplex PCR; TCRdb keeps only in-frame clonotypes and omits some of them. This sample carries fewer than 250,000 clones, 83% of them seen once, and the ten largest clones take just under 7.5%. Sequencing used peripheral blood. The receptors were gathered from a woman between 45 and 65 years old with acute or convalescent COVID-19.

This chain links TRBV18 with TRBJ2-7, with D possibly TRBD1 on 7 matching bases. V lost 2 bases and J lost 2, with 13 bases in between. This CDR3 comprises 15 residues. Germline-derived CDR1 and CDR2 are KGHSH and LQKENI. CDR3 coding DNA: TGTGCCAGCTCACCAAAAACCAGGGGGGCCTACGAGCAGTACTTC. Protein sequence: CASSPKTRGAYEQYF. The variable domain in full, with the rest retrieved from reference TRBV18 and TRBJ2-7, is NAGVMQNPRHLVRRRGQEARLRCSPMKGHSHVYWYRQLPEEGLKFMVYLQKENIIDESGMPKERFSAEFPKEGPSILRIQQVVRGDSAAYFCASSPKTRGAYEQYFGPGTRLTVT.

This chain links TRBV27 with TRBJ2-1; TRBD2 matches 14 bases. The CDR3 runs to 16 residues. Germline assignment: CDR1 MNHEY and CDR2 SMNVEV (reference sequence). The junction had 10 bases not matched to a gene; V was cut back by 6 bases and J by 9 bases. The DNA of the CDR3 is TGTGCCAGCAGCCCGACACGACTAGCGGGGGGGAGTGAGCAGTTCTTC. The encoded protein is CASSPTRLAGGSEQFF.

The J gene is TRBJ2-7, the V gene TRBV18; TRBD2 might be the D (6 bases). The V end lost 4 bases, the J end lost 0 bases, and 13 bases lay between the germline ends. Germline CDR1 and CDR2: KGHSH and LQKENI. This CDR3 comprises 15 residues. The CDR3 protein is CASSRGTVASYEQYF. CDR3 in DNA: TGTGCCAGCTCACGCGGGACCGTAGCCTCCTACGAGCAGTACTTC.

The chain couples TRBV6-5 to TRBJ1-5; D possibly corresponds to TRBD1 (6 bases). Per germline, CDR1 MNHEY and CDR2 SVGAGI. Trimming cost V 7 bases and J 6 bases, with 19 bases left between them. The CDR3 runs to 15 residues. The chain's CDR3 is CASILNRVGRQPQHF. The CDR3 DNA follows: TGTGCCAGCATATTAAACAGGGTCGGGCGTCAGCCCCAGCATTTT.

The rearrangement uses TRBV28 and TRBJ2-2; TRBD2 aligns across 9 bases. The CDR3 consists of 16 residues. The germline V gene encodes CDR1 MDHEN and CDR2 SYDVKM. Losses at the gene ends were 1 base for V and 3 bases for J; bases not matched to a gene: 3. CDR3 sequence reads: CASSLLIAGDTGELFF. The CDR3 DNA sequence: TGTGCCAGCAGTTTATTAATAGCGGGAGACACCGGGGAGCTGTTTTTT.

This clone appeared a few times. The V call is TRBV4-1, the J call TRBJ1-4; no firm D call. CDR1 is MGHRA and CDR2 is YSYEKL in the germline V gene. CDR3 length equals 17 residues. V lost 0 bases to trimming and J lost 2 bases, with 13 bases between them. This CDR3 is CASSQDTRATTNEKLFF. The DNA for the CDR3 is TGCGCCAGCAGCCAAGATACTAGGGCAACCACTAATGAAAAACTGTTTTTT.

CDR3 region: CASSPTGGGLSTQYF. The CDR3 region has the DNA TGTGCCAGCAGCCCTACCGGCGGGGGACTTTCGACCCAGTACTTC. V is TRBV7-8 and J is TRBJ2-5, with 7 bases matching TRBD2. The germline V gene encodes CDR1 SGHVS and CDR2 FQNEAQ. This CDR3 is built from 15 residues. J lost 7 bases, V lost 5 bases, and 13 bases had no gene match.

This chain joins TRBV19 and TRBJ1-1; D gene unclear. Trimming stripped 3 bases from V and 3 bases from J, with 11 bases between. CDR1 and CDR2 from the germline V gene are LNHDA and SQIVND (reference sequence). This CDR3 is built from 14 residues. CDR3 in amino acids: CASSIGPRDTEAFF. CDR3 nucleotides: TGTGCCAGTAGTATTGGTCCGAGGGACACTGAAGCTTTCTTT.

The chain is built from TRBV5-5 and TRBJ2-1, with 10 nucleotides matching TRBD1. Losses at the gene ends were 4 bases for V and 2 bases for J; bases not matched to a gene: 3. Germline CDR1 and CDR2: SGHKS and YYEKEE (reference sequence). This CDR3 region has 15 residues. The CDR3 loop is CASSPGTGAYNEQFF. In nucleotides, the CDR3 is TGTGCCAGCAGCCCCGGGACAGGGGCCTACAATGAGCAGTTCTTC.

The genes are TRBV6-4 and TRBJ1-1; possible D gene TRBD1, 6 bases. Trimming took off 4 bases at V and 2 bases at J, with 11 bases between the two ends. Per germline, CDR1 MRHNA and CDR2 SNTAGT. The CDR3 extends over 14 amino acids. CDR3 in DNA: TGTGCCAGCAGTGTTACGGACAGAAACACTGAAGCTTTCTTT. It translates to CASSVTDRNTEAFF.

This chain uses TRBV6-1 with TRBJ1-2; possibly TRBD1 for D (5 bases). In germline, CDR1 is MNHNS, CDR2 SASEGT. The V and J ends lost 3 bases and 5 bases respectively, with 16 bases between them. This CDR3 comprises 15 residues. The CDR3 sequence: CASSDLAGLSYGYTF. CDR3 sequence (DNA): TGTGCCAGCAGTGACCTCGCGGGACTGAGTTATGGCTACACCTTC.

CDR3 bases: TGTGCCAGCAGTTCGGGACTATCTAGCACAGATACGCAGTATTTT. It yields the protein CASSSGLSSTDTQYF. The V call is TRBV28, the J call TRBJ2-3; TRBD2 agrees at 7 bases. This CDR3 is built from 15 residues. J was trimmed by 0 bases and V by 4 bases; bases with no gene match: 4. Germline V CDR1 and CDR2: MDHEN, SYDVKM.

CDR3 region: CASAGQMIAGELFF. CDR3 in DNA: TGTGCCAGCGCGGGACAGATGATTGCCGGGGAGCTGTTTTTT. V usage is TRBV5-5 and J usage is TRBJ2-2; TRBD1 might be the D (7 bases). CDR1 and CDR2 (germline): SGHKS, YYEKEE (reference sequence). Trimming removed 7 bases from V and 6 bases from J, with 16 bases in between. This CDR3 comprises 14 residues.

CDR3: CASSPGLASTDTQYF. CDR3 nucleotide sequence: TGTGCCAGCAGCCCGGGACTAGCAAGCACAGATACGCAGTATTTT. The J gene is TRBJ2-3, the V gene TRBV7-9; 9 nucleotides line up with TRBD2. Germline trimming cut 5 bases from V and 0 bases from J; bases unmatched to any gene: 3. The CDR3 is made up of 15 amino acids. Germline values: CDR1 SEHNR, CDR2 FQNEAQ (reference sequence). The full variable domain, with the rest looked up from reference TRBV7-9 and TRBJ2-3, is DTGVSQNPRHKITKRGQNVTFRCDPISEHNRLYWYRQTLGQGPEFLTYFQNEAQLEKSRLLSDRFSAERPKGSFSTLEIQRTEQGDSAMYLCASSPGLASTDTQYFGPGTRLTVL.

The V call is TRBV11-2, the J call TRBJ2-1, with D hard to call. CDR1 is SGHAT, CDR2 FQNNGV, per germline. Trimming stripped 4 bases from V and 7 bases from J, with 17 bases between. The CDR3 extends over 15 amino acids. CDR3 nucleotides: TGTGCCAGCAGCTCTCCTACGATAGTAGCAAATGAGCAGTTCTTC. It specifies CASSSPTIVANEQFF.

CDR3 DNA: TGTGCCAGCAGCCCCGGACAGGCCTCTAGCACAGATACGCAGTATTTT. Residues: CASSPGQASSTDTQYF. The rearrangement uses TRBV6-6 and TRBJ2-3; TRBD1 agrees at 7 bases. There are 16 residues in the CDR3. From germline, CDR1 is MNHNY and CDR2 SVGAGI (reference sequence). V lost 6 bases to trimming and J lost 0 bases; unmatched junction nucleotides: 9.

This chain joins TRBV5-4 and TRBJ1-2, with D maybe TRBD1 (5 bases). The CDR3 sequence is 14 residues long. V gave up 0 bases and J gave up 8 bases, with 14 bases separating them. The germline V gene encodes CDR1 SGHNT and CDR2 YYREEE (reference sequence). The CDR3 sequence is CASSLERGAEGYTF. The CDR3 nucleotides are TGTGCCAGCAGCTTGGAAAGGGGCGCGGAGGGCTACACCTTC.

This clone was counted a single time. The chain links TRBV3-1 (or the pseudogene TRBV3-2) to TRBJ1-6; a weak D match, TRBD1 (5 bases). V lost 6 bases and J lost 5, with 17 bases in between. The CDR3 covers 16 residues. Per germline, CDR1 LGHDT and CDR2 YNNKEL (reference sequence). The chain's CDR3 is CASSRTNPPNNSPLHF. The CDR3 DNA reads TGTGCCAGCAGTAGGACAAACCCCCCCAATAATTCACCCCTCCACTTT.

This clone has more than one count but fewer than ten. The V call is TRBV7-2, the J call TRBJ1-6; D ambiguous. CDR3 length: 16 amino acids. V was pared by 0 bases and J by 8 bases, with 14 bases between. The germline V gene encodes CDR1 SGHTA and CDR2 FQGNSA. CDR3: CASSLAAGRGHSPLHF. In DNA form, the CDR3 reads TGTGCCAGCAGCTTAGCGGCCGGGAGAGGGCATTCACCCCTCCACTTT.

The chain carries TRBV3-1 (or the pseudogene TRBV3-2) and TRBJ1-4, with 7 bases identical to TRBD1. The ends lost 4 bases at V and 2 bases at J; junction bases unmatched: 7. The germline V gene has CDR1 LGHDT and CDR2 YNNKEL (reference sequence). This CDR3 has 16 amino acids. The CDR3 loop reads CASSRTGTETNEKLFF. CDR3 nucleotides: TGTGCCAGCAGCCGTACCGGGACAGAGACTAATGAAAAACTGTTTTTT.

There are a few counts of this clone. This chain links TRBV20-1 with TRBJ2-5, with D possibly matching TRBD2 (5 bases). The V and J ends lost 6 bases and 2 bases respectively, with 7 bases between them. The CDR3 consists of 11 residues. CDR1 DFQATT and CDR2 SNEGSKA come from the germline V gene (reference sequence). CDR3 sequence (DNA): TGCAGTGCCGGACTGCAAGAGACCCAGTACTTC. Protein: CSAGLQETQYF.

This clone appeared once. The chain carries TRBV20-1 and TRBJ2-1, with D possibly being TRBD2 (6 bases). Germline V gives CDR1 DFQATT, CDR2 SNEGSKA (reference sequence). The V end was cut by 5 bases, the J end by 9 bases, with 11 bases between. This CDR3 has 11 residues. CDR3 protein: CSAQTRSEQFF. The CDR3 DNA reads TGCAGTGCTCAGACTAGATCTGAGCAGTTCTTC.

The rearrangement links TRBV5-4 to TRBJ2-1, with 7 nucleotides matching TRBD1. The junction had 7 bases not matched to a gene; V was cut back by 6 bases and J by 4 bases. Per the germline V gene, CDR1 is SGHNT and CDR2 is YYREEE (reference sequence). The CDR3 sequence is 14 residues long. CDR3 nucleotide sequence: TGTGCCAGCACCCCGTCGGACAGGTACAATGAGCAGTTCTTC. Amino acids: CASTPSDRYNEQFF.

J is TRBJ1-3 and V is TRBV30; 12 nucleotides agree with TRBD1. The germline CDR1 and CDR2 sequences are GTSNPN and SVGIG (reference sequence). V lost 8 bases and J lost 0; bases outside the gene matches: 8. The CDR3 extends over 16 amino acids. The CDR3 sequence is CAGGTGGPLSGNTIYF. The CDR3 nucleotides read TGTGCCGGGGGGACAGGGGGCCCCCTCTCTGGAAACACCATATATTTT.

The rearrangement uses TRBV6-1 and TRBJ1-1; D remains ambiguous. The CDR3 loop spans 12 amino acids. Between the trimmed V and J ends, which lost 6 bases and 3 bases, there was a span of 8 bases. Looked up from germline, CDR1 is MNHNS and CDR2 is SASEGT. As DNA, the CDR3 is TGTGCCAGCAGCCCCCGGGACACTGAAGCTTTCTTT. Its translation: CASSPRDTEAFF.

In its sample, this clone was seen a few times. V and J are TRBV11-2 and TRBJ2-7; weak D call: TRBD2 (6 bases). CDR3 length: 16 amino acids. The V gene lost 4 bases and the J gene lost 2 bases, with 18 bases spanning the gap. Germline V gene lookup returns CDR1 SGHAT and CDR2 FQNNGV. The CDR3 nucleotides read TGTGCCAGCAGCTCAAGCCCCCACGGGGGAACCTACGAGCAGTACTTC. Encoded protein: CASSSSPHGGTYEQYF.

The chain employs TRBV13 and TRBJ1-2; D is unresolved. V was pared by 7 bases and J by 2 bases, with 17 bases between. Germline assignment: CDR1 PRHDT and CDR2 FYEKMQ (reference sequence). CDR3 length: 15 amino acids. CDR3 sequence reads: CASTRIPSENYGYTF. As DNA, the CDR3 is TGTGCCAGCACCAGAATTCCGAGCGAGAACTATGGCTACACCTTC.

The V gene is TRBV7-9, the J gene TRBJ2-1; 9 nucleotides agree with TRBD2. This CDR3 is 14 amino acids long. Germline V lookup: CDR1 SEHNR, CDR2 FQNEAQ (reference sequence). Trimming removed 3 bases from V and 7 bases from J; junction bases left unmatched: 4. In DNA form, the CDR3 reads TGTGCCAGCAGCTTCGCGGGGGGGCGAAATGAGCAGTTCTTC. Protein sequence: CASSFAGGRNEQFF.

The genes are TRBV21-1 and TRBJ1-1; the D call of TRBD1 is as the table states it, not checked on the DNA. TRBV21-1 is designated a pseudogene. The CDR3 consists of 14 residues. The DNA of the CDR3 is TGTGCCAGCAGCAATGGGACAGGGAACACTGAAGCTTTCTTT. Encoded protein: CASSNGTGNTEAFF.